These T cell receptor beta chains were read from a single sample in a study of CD8+ T cells in alopecia areata. Clones were read by immunoSEQ multiplex PCR, and TCRdb kept only the in-frame ones, dropping some. The table includes 150,000 to 180,000 clones, 40% to 65% detected once. The input for sequencing was CD8+ T cells sorted from blood, taken at week 0. Receptors originate from a human donor with alopecia areata. Each CDR3 is given with its conserved first and last residue. The order of the fields is clone size, D gene, J gene, CDR3 length, V gene, CDR3 DNA, CDR3 protein. D genes are given only for firm matches. Expanded clones are given a class, and other clones once, few, many or no size at all.

abundance: -
d_gene: TRBD1
j_gene: TRBJ2-7
len: 16
v_gene: TRBV6-1
CDR3nt: TGTGCCAGCAGTGAAGCGCATCAAGGGGGCAGGTACGAGCAGTACTTC
CDR3aa: CASSEAHQGGRYEQYF

abundance: few
d_gene: -
j_gene: TRBJ1-5
len: 13
v_gene: TRBV7-9
CDR3nt: TGTGCCAGCAGCTTATCGCCTTCGCAGCCCCAGCATTTT
CDR3aa: CASSLSPSQPQHF

abundance: -
d_gene: -
j_gene: TRBJ1-1
len: 13
v_gene: TRBV9
CDR3nt: TGTGCCAGCAGCGTAGGCACGAACACTGAAGCTTTCTTT
CDR3aa: CASSVGTNTEAFF

abundance: -
d_gene: -
j_gene: TRBJ2-6
len: 11
v_gene: TRBV5-6
CDR3nt: TGTGCCAGCAGCGCCACCAAGGGCCTGACTTTC
CDR3aa: CASSATKGLTF

abundance: few
d_gene: TRBD1
j_gene: TRBJ2-2
len: 16
v_gene: TRBV6-5
CDR3nt: TGTGCCAGCAGTTTAGGACAGGGGGCCAACACCGGGGAGCTGTTTTTT
CDR3aa: CASSLGQGANTGELFF

abundance: few
d_gene: -
j_gene: TRBJ2-2
len: 15
v_gene: TRBV6-5
CDR3nt: TGTGCCAGCAGTTATTTAGCGGTGAACACCGGGGAGCTGTTTTTT
CDR3aa: CASSYLAVNTGELFF

abundance: -
d_gene: -
j_gene: TRBJ2-6
len: 14
v_gene: TRBV30
CDR3nt: TGTGCCTGGAGCTTAGGATCTGGGGCCAACGTCCTGACTTTC
CDR3aa: CAWSLGSGANVLTF

abundance: -
d_gene: -
j_gene: TRBJ1-2
len: 13
v_gene: TRBV29-1
CDR3nt: TGCAGCGTTGACTCAGGGCCTAACTATGGCTACACCTTC
CDR3aa: CSVDSGPNYGYTF

abundance: -
d_gene: -
j_gene: TRBJ1-1
len: 12
v_gene: TRBV13
CDR3nt: TGTGCCAGCAGCCCCGTCAGCGCTGAAGCTTTCTTT
CDR3aa: CASSPVSAEAFF

abundance: few
d_gene: -
j_gene: TRBJ1-1
len: 15
v_gene: TRBV30
CDR3nt: TGTGCCTGGAGTGTCAAACAGGGCCGGGACACTGAAGCTTTCTTT
CDR3aa: CAWSVKQGRDTEAFF

abundance: few
d_gene: TRBD1
j_gene: TRBJ1-1
len: 13
v_gene: TRBV29-1
CDR3nt: TGCAGCGGAACGCCGGGGACAGGGGATGAAGCTTTCTTT
CDR3aa: CSGTPGTGDEAFF

abundance: -
d_gene: TRBD2
j_gene: TRBJ2-7
len: 15
v_gene: TRBV5-6
CDR3nt: TGTGCCAGCAGCTTTTTAGCGGGGGCCTACTACGAGCAGTACTTC
CDR3aa: CASSFLAGAYYEQYF

abundance: -
d_gene: TRBD1
j_gene: TRBJ1-1
len: 14
v_gene: TRBV5-6
CDR3nt: TGTGCCAGCAGCTTGGGTGACAGGGCGGCTGAAGCTTTCTTT
CDR3aa: CASSLGDRAAEAFF

abundance: -
d_gene: -
j_gene: TRBJ1-2
len: 10
v_gene: TRBV29-1
CDR3nt: TGCAGCGTTGGGGGGAATGGCTACACCTTC
CDR3aa: CSVGGNGYTF

abundance: -
d_gene: TRBD1
j_gene: TRBJ2-7
len: 16
v_gene: TRBV6-5
CDR3nt: TGTGCCAGCAGTTACTCCGCGGGGACAGGGGTTCGTGAGCAGTACTTC
CDR3aa: CASSYSAGTGVREQYF

abundance: -
d_gene: -
j_gene: TRBJ2-3
len: 15
v_gene: TRBV29-1
CDR3nt: TGCAGCGTTGAAGACGGGGGATCTAGCACAGATACGCAGTATTTT
CDR3aa: CSVEDGGSSTDTQYF

abundance: -
d_gene: -
j_gene: TRBJ1-1
len: 9
v_gene: TRBV20-1
CDR3nt: TGCAGTGTCGTCAATGAAGCTTTCTTT
CDR3aa: CSVVNEAFF

abundance: -
d_gene: TRBD1
j_gene: TRBJ1-2
len: 11
v_gene: TRBV5-1
CDR3nt: TGCGCCAGCCGGGACAGGTTCGGCTACACCTTC
CDR3aa: CASRDRFGYTF

abundance: -
d_gene: TRBD1
j_gene: TRBJ2-5
len: 13
v_gene: TRBV29-1
CDR3nt: TGCAGCGTGGTGGACAGGGAAATTGAGACCCAGTACTTC
CDR3aa: CSVVDREIETQYF

abundance: -
d_gene: -
j_gene: TRBJ1-2
len: 14
v_gene: TRBV10-3
CDR3nt: TGTGCCATCAGTGTCCCAGGATCTAACTATGGCTACACCTTC
CDR3aa: CAISVPGSNYGYTF

abundance: -
d_gene: -
j_gene: TRBJ2-5
len: 18
v_gene: TRBV27
CDR3nt: TGTGCCAGCAGTTCCATACTAGGAGGGACATCGTACCAAGAGACCCAGTACTTC
CDR3aa: CASSSILGGTSYQETQYF

abundance: -
d_gene: -
j_gene: TRBJ2-1
len: 15
v_gene: TRBV13
CDR3nt: TGTGCCAGCAGCTTAGGCGTCGGCTCCTACAATGAGCAGTTCTTC
CDR3aa: CASSLGVGSYNEQFF

abundance: -
d_gene: -
j_gene: TRBJ1-1
len: 13
v_gene: TRBV30
CDR3nt: TGTGCCTGGAGCACCGATTCCTACACTGAAGCTTTCTTT
CDR3aa: CAWSTDSYTEAFF

abundance: -
d_gene: -
j_gene: TRBJ2-1
len: 13
v_gene: TRBV13
CDR3nt: TGTGCCAGCAGCTCCCGGCTAGTGGGTGAGCAGTTCTTC
CDR3aa: CASSSRLVGEQFF

abundance: -
d_gene: -
j_gene: TRBJ1-2
len: 12
v_gene: TRBV5-1
CDR3nt: TGCGCCAGCAGCTTGGACGGGGTTGGCTACACCTTC
CDR3aa: CASSLDGVGYTF

abundance: -
d_gene: -
j_gene: TRBJ1-1
len: 8
v_gene: TRBV20-1
CDR3nt: TGCGTGAACACTGAAGCTTTCTTT
CDR3aa: CVNTEAFF